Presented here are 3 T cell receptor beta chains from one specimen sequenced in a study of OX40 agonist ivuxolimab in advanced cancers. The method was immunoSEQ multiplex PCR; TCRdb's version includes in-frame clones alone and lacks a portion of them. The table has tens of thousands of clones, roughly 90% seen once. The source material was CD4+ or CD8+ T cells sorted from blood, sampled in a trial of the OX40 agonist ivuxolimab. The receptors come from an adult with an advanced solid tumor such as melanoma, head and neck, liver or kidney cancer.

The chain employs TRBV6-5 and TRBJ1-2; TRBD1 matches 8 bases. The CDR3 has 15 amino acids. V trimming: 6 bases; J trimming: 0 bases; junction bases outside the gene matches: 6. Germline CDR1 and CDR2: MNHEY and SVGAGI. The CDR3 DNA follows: TGTGCCAGCAGGACCTTCAGGGGGCCTAACTATGGCTACACCTTC. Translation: CASRTFRGPNYGYTF.

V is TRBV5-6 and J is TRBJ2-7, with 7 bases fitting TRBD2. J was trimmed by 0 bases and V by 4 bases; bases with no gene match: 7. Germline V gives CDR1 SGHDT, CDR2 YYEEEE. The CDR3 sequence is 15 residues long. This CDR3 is CASSPPSGLSYEQYF. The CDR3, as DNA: TGTGCCAGCAGCCCCCCTAGCGGCCTCTCCTACGAGCAGTACTTC.

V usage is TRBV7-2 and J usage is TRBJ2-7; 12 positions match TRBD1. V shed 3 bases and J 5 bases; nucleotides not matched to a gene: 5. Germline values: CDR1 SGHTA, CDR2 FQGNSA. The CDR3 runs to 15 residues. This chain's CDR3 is CASSFTGTGGNEQYF. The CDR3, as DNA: TGTGCCAGCAGCTTTACCGGGACAGGGGGCAACGAGCAGTACTTC.